This T cell receptor (beta chain) stems from a study of cytotoxic CD8 clonotypes in ibrutinib-treated CLL (TCRdb year 2021). Background for the entire study: The cohort was composed of under 12 relapsed/refractory and roughly 16 treatment-naive patients; IGHV unmutated status was identified in some 17 patients. Responses were partial in around 25 patients and complete in 2; after median roughly 69 months follow-up, 14 stayed in remission and roughly twelve progressed. Response samples were taken after a median of roughly a year on treatment, ranging from roughly 6 to 36 months. Samples averaged roughly 260,000 productive templates and roughly 86,000 productive rearrangements. Longitudinal samples were obtainable from about 30% of the roughly 86 participants in the trial. Cryopreserved peripheral blood mononuclear cells were collected at three points: before therapy, at response, and at either sustained remission or disease progression. All remission and progressive disease samples were collected while patients were still receiving ibrutinib.

As for this clone: Its specific antigen is unknown. No base quality values were provided; no much bigger clone lies one nucleotide off.

For TCR beta library preparation, roughly 2 micrograms of genomic DNA was extracted from cryopreserved PBMCs. Longitudinal blood samples from CLL patients on ibrutinib monotherapy were analyzed using high-throughput TCR beta sequencing. Patients were enrolled in a phase 2 open-label single-center ibrutinib monotherapy trial. The paper's findings and limits, for the study overall: Baseline clonality exceeded that of age-matched healthy donors and correlated strongly with circulating CD8+ T-cell counts. Public clonotypes were rare and either contracted or stayed stable during treatment, and the rise in clonality at ibrutinib response reflected the expansion of private clonotypes. Clonality increased at ibrutinib response, stayed stable in sustained remission, and fell back toward baseline at progression. Sampling times were not matched between sustained-remission and progressing patients, and lymph node repertoires were not studied.

The CDR3, from cysteine to phenylalanine, totals 11 residues. Just the 33-base CDR3 DNA is kept, in frame starting at base 1. V is clipped by 2 bases and J by 7 bases, and the sequence between their germline boundaries is 5 bases long. A MiSeq instrument was used for deep resolution sequencing, which targeted depths ranging from 1 in 1 million up to 1 in 200,000 T cells, with coverage averaging 10x for each clonotype. The immunoSEQ hsTCRB Kit was used to generate TCR beta libraries. Per the source publication's procedure: ImmunoSEQ Data Assistant and ImmunoSEQ Analyzer were used for data analysis, and V, D and J genes were assigned according to IMGT definitions. Clonality, with values ranging from 0 to 1, was calculated as one minus the normalized Shannon entropy of productive rearrangement frequencies. Only overrepresented clonotypes making up at least 0.05% of the repertoire of each patient were included in the public clonotype analysis. Repertoires from about a dozen age-matched healthy donors in immuneACCESS were used as clonality controls. Here the immuneACCESS table is served through TCRdb, limited to in-frame sequences with V and J called. Missing clones are a known gap in these copies; in checked studies unresolved V genes cover under half, and the rest lacks a known reason. V, J and clone size reflect that table, while D and trimming were determined from the DNA. Recorded for this sample are around 330,000 clones; roughly 67% of them occurred a single time. Clones ranked in the top ten supply just under 6.5% of the sample.

The starting material was PBMCs, obtained after 36 months of ibrutinib treatment. The source of this sequence is a human donor with chronic lymphocytic leukemia. The sequence joins TRBV23-1 to TRBJ1-1; there is no confident call for the D gene. TRBV23-1 is noted as an ORF with a role that remains uncertain. The encoded CDR3 is CASSQRHEAFF. The DNA reads as follows: TGCGCCAGCAGTCAACGTCATGAAGCTTTCTTT.